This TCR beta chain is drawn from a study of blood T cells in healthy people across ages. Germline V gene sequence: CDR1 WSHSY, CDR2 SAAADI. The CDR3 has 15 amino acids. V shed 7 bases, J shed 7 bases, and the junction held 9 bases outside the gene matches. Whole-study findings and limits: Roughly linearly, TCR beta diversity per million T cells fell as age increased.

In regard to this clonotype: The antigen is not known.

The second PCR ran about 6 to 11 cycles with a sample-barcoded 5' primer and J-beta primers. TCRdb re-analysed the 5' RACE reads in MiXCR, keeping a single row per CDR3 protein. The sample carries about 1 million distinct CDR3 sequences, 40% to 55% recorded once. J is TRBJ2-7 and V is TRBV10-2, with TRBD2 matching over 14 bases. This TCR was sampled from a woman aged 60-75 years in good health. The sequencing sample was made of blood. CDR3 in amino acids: CASNRPGLAGVEQYF. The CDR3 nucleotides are TGCGCCAGCAACCGACCGGGACTAGCGGGAGTGGAGCAGTACTTC.